This T cell receptor beta chain came from a study of T-cell memory formation after mild COVID-19. The germline V gene has CDR1 SGHRS and CDR2 YFSETQ. The CDR3 is 14 amino acids. With 3 bases removed from V and 10 bases from J, the gap between germline ends came to 16 bases. Barcoded TCR alpha and TCR beta cDNA libraries with UMIs came from 5'RACE using constant-segment primers. TCRdb ran MiXCR on the 5' RACE reads and lists one entry per CDR3 protein. The repertoire includes approximately 390,000 distinct CDR3 sequences, 16% of them detected once, and around a fifth sits in the top ten. Regarding this clonotype: The antigen remains undetermined.

Regarding the study as a whole: The study found balanced CD4/CD8 in clones contracting day 15 to 85 and a CD4+ lean in later expanders.

V gene TRBV5-1 combines with J gene TRBJ1-4; D gene uncertain. The sequencing input was PBMCs or a T cell subset sorted from them (not recorded which). This TCR came from a man aged 18 to 29 who had mild COVID-19 (a few samples of this study predate the infection). Cell type and time point are not known. CDR3 bases: TGCGCCAGCAGCTCGGACGGCCTAAATTCAAAACTGTTTTTT. Translating it yields CASSSDGLNSKLFF.